This T cell receptor beta chain was sequenced in a study of blood T cell repertoires in COVID-19 (dated by TCRdb to 2020 to 2022). With respect to the entire study: Samples from collaborators originated in the United States, Italy and Spain and spanned both the acute and convalescent phases of COVID-19. HLA class I and class II types, where available, came from metadata supplied by the sample provider rather than from assay-based typing. Samples came from the ongoing ImmuneRACE study (first 160 participants) plus 1,254 subjects from 6 global collaborators. The repertoires were released in a freely available public database intended as a resource for research on the immune response to SARS-CoV-2. The material from the prospective study consisted of cDNA or gDNA derived from T cells, B-cell-depleted T cells, or PBMCs. Sample metadata almost always included a de-identified subject ID, COVID-19 status, age in years and sex. The dataset comprised deeply sampled blood TCRbeta repertoires from subjects exposed to, actively infected with, or recovered from COVID-19.

Of note for this clone: There is no known antigen for this receptor. The record has no base qualities; no much larger clone is one base away.

The CDR3 runs 15 amino acids, cysteine and phenylalanine included. The read is trimmed to its CDR3 DNA, 45 bases read in frame from base 1. V is trimmed back by 3 bases and J by 3 bases, and the junction contains 2 bases that no gene match accounts for. CDR1 and CDR2, per the germline V gene, are SGHAT and FQNNGV. TCRbeta CDR3 regions were amplified from genomic DNA using the immunoSEQ Assay, a bias-controlled multiplex PCR. The paper's data handling went like this. The number of nucleated cells in each sample was estimated from the amplification of reference gene primers within the assay. Sequence reads were collapsed and filtered to measure the absolute abundance of every unique TCRbeta CDR3 rearrangement. For each sample, productive Simpson clonality was calculated by taking the square root of Simpson's diversity index across productive rearrangements. TCRdb carries this immuneACCESS record with in-frame sequences only. Its versions omit some clonotypes, under half of them owing to an unresolved V gene in the studies checked, with the rest unexplained. That table is the source of V, J and clone size, and D and trimming were worked out from the DNA. In this sample the table shows about 120,000 clones, approximately 81% of which occur a single time. The top ten clonotypes cover roughly 4.3% of the sample.

What the work shows at the level of the full study, not this receptor alone: The quantity of clinical and demographic metadata differed by source and by participant and was supplied without curation.

Whole blood was collected in K2EDTA tubes by collaborating institutions according to the institutions' own protocols. For TCRbeta analysis, collaborators shipped samples as frozen whole blood, isolated PBMCs, or DNA extracted from either of those sample types. The sequenced material came from peripheral blood. The receptor was isolated from an elderly woman with acute or convalescent COVID-19. The chain couples TRBV11-2 to TRBJ2-6, and 7 junctional nucleotides match TRBD2. The CDR3 region reads CASSLSGVGANVLTF. The nucleotide sequence is given as TGTGCCAGCAGCTTGAGCGGGGTTGGGGCCAACGTCCTGACTTTC. With the rest looked up from the reference TRBV11-2 and TRBJ2-6 genes rather than sequenced, the full variable domain is EAGVAQSPRYKIIEKRQSVAFWCNPISGHATLYWYQQILGQGPKLLIQFQNNGVVDDSQLPKDRFSAERLKGVDSTLKIQPAKLEDSAVYLCASSLSGVGANVLTFGAGSRLTVL.